This T cell receptor beta chain appears in the sequencing data of a study of tumor-infiltrating lymphocytes in primary liver carcinoma. For the study at large: Sample yields of productive TCRbeta reads, ranging from roughly 3.5 to 7.13 million, were similar across tissue types. Study observations and caveats: The difference in top-250-clone fraction between tumors and blood was significant, favoring tumors (p = 0.039).

A primer in the constant region served to generate TCR beta cDNA from roughly 450 ng of total RNA. The TCR beta library was amplified through three nested multiplex PCR rounds in a modified ARM-PCR procedure. TRBV1-TRBV30 forward primers paired with a C-beta reverse primer were used in the first two PCR rounds, which ran approximately 10 cycles each. TCRdb reanalysed the multiplex PCR reads using MiXCR and keeps one entry per CDR3 protein. The repertoire holds fewer than 350,000 distinct CDR3 sequences, more than 55% seen once, with approximately 9% in the top ten. Blood RNA originated from unsorted whole blood, with germline DNA additionally extracted. Patients were chronically HBV-infected and treatment-naive. This clonotype has just a few counts. Its target is not known. CDR1 SGHVS and CDR2 FQNEAQ come from the germline V gene. The CDR3 loop spans 15 amino acids. J lost 6 bases, V lost 3 bases, and 8 bases had no gene match.

Sequencing input: peripheral blood. The J gene is TRBJ2-3, the V gene TRBV7-8, with 8 bases matching TRBD1. The source of this sequence is a man aged 40-49 years with primary liver carcinoma and hepatitis B virus infection. CDR3: CASSLGTGPWDTQYF. CDR3 nucleotides: TGTGCCAGCAGCTTGGGGACAGGCCCATGGGATACGCAGTATTTT.